The present entry profiles one T cell receptor beta chain with its context. Its target is unknown. The sample comes from a study of shared clonotypes between healthy human individuals. About the study: The donor pool was made up of two women and three men aged 18 to 49. Study-wide points: Clonotypes shared by all four sorted-subset donors had higher generation probabilities than non-shared clonotypes. Larger estimated richness was generally recorded for naive subsets relative to memory subsets.

CD45RO negativity and positive selection for CCR7 defined naive CD8 cells, a population that excluded terminally differentiated effector memory CD45RA+ cells. All donors were Caucasian adults living in Nashville, Tennessee. Data came from immunoSEQ multiplex PCR; TCRdb stores just in-frame clones and leaves some out. The table records millions of clones, 90% to 95% of them present only once. Germline CDR1 and CDR2: SGHNT and YYREEE (reference sequence). V was cut by 4 bases and J by 5 bases, with 16 bases left in between. The CDR3 runs 14 residues. The V call is TRBV5-4, the J call TRBJ2-7, with a possible D match to TRBD2 (7 bases). The receptor's source is a man aged 18 to 35 in good health. Some clones in this sample may be carry-over from other donors' samples. Sample: naive CD8+ T cells from PBMCs. This CDR3 is CASSPGGPIHEQYF. The CDR3 DNA sequence: TGTGCCAGCAGCCCGGGGGGCCCTATCCACGAGCAGTACTTC.